This T cell receptor beta chain was sequenced for a study of T cell repertoires in cytomegalovirus infection. On the study more broadly: Carrying CMV and the relevant HLA type showed in public TCR beta signatures.

TCRdb reprocessed the reads via MiXCR and lists one record per CDR3 protein. The repertoire includes roughly 190,000 distinct CDR3 sequences, 8% to 10% of them detected once, and approximately 4.2% sits in the top ten. This clonotype was detected many times. Its specificity is unknown. General study points: CMV-specific TCR beta clonotypes restricted by HLA-C were the ones dominating the ex vivo response.

Trimming removed 4 bases at V and 5 bases at J, with 18 bases between. From germline, CDR1 is SGHNT and CDR2 YYREEE (reference sequence). The CDR3 is 15 residues long. V gene TRBV5-4 combines with J gene TRBJ2-5; D possibly corresponds to TRBD2 (6 bases). Specimen: PBMCs. The clonotype originates from a human donor in good health (CMV status not recorded). Some clones in this sample may be carry-over from other donors' samples. CDR3 sequence reads: CASSPKWGGLETQYF. The CDR3 coding sequence is TGTGCCAGCAGCCCAAAGTGGGGAGGTCTTGAGACCCAGTACTTC.